The source of this T cell receptor (beta chain) is a study of blood T cell repertoires in COVID-19. Looking at the study overall: Samples of COVID-19 (acute and convalescent) were obtained from the United States, Italy and Spain. T cells, B-cell-depleted T cells, or PBMCs supplied cDNA or gDNA.

Per the germline V gene, CDR1 is MNHEY and CDR2 is SVGAGI. This CDR3 is 14 amino acids long. V dropped 5 bases and J dropped 9 bases, with 14 bases sitting between them. Authors' methods: Reference gene primer amplification in the assay estimated nucleated cell counts. Produced via immunoSEQ multiplex PCR; TCRdb's table is partial and in-frame only. That table is the source of V, J and clone size, and D and trimming were worked out from the DNA. The sample lists some 130,000 clones, around 87% seen once, with about 2.5% in the top ten. The receptor comes from a man in his fifties or sixties with active COVID-19. Sequencing was done on a sample of peripheral blood. The rearrangement uses TRBV6-5 and TRBJ1-6; tentatively, D is TRBD1 (5 bases). The CDR3 DNA is TGTGCCAGCAGTCTTCAGGGAATGGGTTCACCCCTCCACTTT. Its translation: CASSLQGMGSPLHF.